This entry lists 15 T cell receptor beta chains sequenced from one sample in a study of cytomegalovirus exposure and HLA in healthy donors. This table comes from immunoSEQ multiplex PCR, and its TCRdb copy is limited to in-frame clones, with some not included. The sample consists of around 200,000 clones, roughly 81% of them appearing once. The sequenced material came from PBMCs. The receptors were gathered from a woman aged 25 to 45 in good health and CMV-seronegative.

This clone was recorded once. This rearrangement joins TRBV10-3 to TRBJ2-3, with D perhaps matching TRBD1 (6 bases). This CDR3 is built from 15 residues. Trimming cost V 0 bases and J 2 bases, with 9 bases left between them. CDR1 and CDR2 (germline): ENHRY, SYGVKD. Here the CDR3 reads CAISESAGVTDTQYF. In DNA form, the CDR3 reads TGTGCCATCAGTGAGTCGGCAGGGGTCACAGATACGCAGTATTTT.

The chain has TRBV7-6 and TRBJ1-1; tentative D call: TRBD1 (6 bases). The length of the CDR3 is 15 residues. Trimming took 4 bases from V and 11 from J, leaving 23 bases between them. In germline, CDR1 is SGHVS, CDR2 FNYEAQ. The CDR3 DNA reads TGTGCCAGCAGCTCACAGGGAGCGCGTGAGATGGGGGCTTTCTTT. This translates into CASSSQGAREMGAFF.

The chain links TRBV27 to TRBJ1-1; D is uncertain. With 4 bases removed from V and 0 bases from J, the gap between germline ends came to 9 bases. The CDR3 sequence is 14 residues long. Germline V gene data show CDR1 as MNHEY and CDR2 as SMNVEV (reference sequence). The CDR3, as DNA: TGTGCCAGCAGTTACAGCCTGATGAACACTGAAGCTTTCTTT. Translating it yields CASSYSLMNTEAFF.

The chain has TRBV30 and TRBJ2-5; 7 bases fit TRBD2. The CDR3 sequence is 13 residues long. The V gene end was trimmed by 3 bases and the J gene end by 1 base; junction bases not matched to a gene: 2. Germline assignment: CDR1 GTSNPN and CDR2 SVGIG (reference sequence). The CDR3 sequence: CAWRSGGQETQYF. CDR3 sequence (DNA): TGTGCCTGGAGGTCGGGGGGCCAAGAGACCCAGTACTTC.

V gene TRBV4-1 combines with J gene TRBJ1-1; D is unclear. This CDR3 contains 11 residues. CDR1 and CDR2 from the germline V gene are MGHRA and YSYEKL. Trimming cost V 3 bases and J 7 bases, with 6 bases left between them. CDR3 DNA: TGCGCCAGCAGCCAGGGGAGTGAAGCTTTCTTT. Protein sequence: CASSQGSEAFF.

This clone was picked up one time. The chain is built from TRBV7-2 and TRBJ1-2; possibly TRBD1 for D (6 bases). With 7 bases removed from V and 4 bases from J, the gap between germline ends came to 16 bases. The CDR3 sequence is 14 residues long. The germline V gene encodes CDR1 SGHTA and CDR2 FQGNSA. Written as DNA, the CDR3 is TGTGCCAGCAACCCCGGGGGGCAGAGCTATGGCTACACCTTC. Translating gives CASNPGGQSYGYTF.

The chain combines TRBV19 with TRBJ2-2, with D unresolved. CDR1 is LNHDA, CDR2 SQIVND, per germline (reference sequence). CDR3 length: 12 amino acids. Trimming left V 7 bases short and J 7 bases short, with 10 bases between. The CDR3 here is CASTPEVGELFF. DNA for the CDR3: TGTGCCAGTACTCCTGAGGTCGGGGAGCTGTTTTTT.

The V and J genes are TRBV19 and TRBJ2-2, with D possibly being TRBD2 (6 bases). The CDR3 runs to 14 residues. The germline gives CDR1 LNHDA, CDR2 SQIVND (reference sequence). V was trimmed by 3 bases and J by 3 bases, leaving 8 bases between them. The CDR3: CASSIGGDTGELFF. CDR3 in DNA: TGTGCCAGTAGTATCGGAGGGGACACCGGGGAGCTGTTTTTT.

This clone came up a few times. This sequence joins TRBV2 and TRBJ1-6, with TRBD1 matching over 10 bases. Germline CDR1 is SNHLY and CDR2 is FYNNEI. Trimming removed 5 bases from V and 10 bases from J; junction bases left unmatched: 5. This CDR3 spans 14 amino acids. CDR3: CASSRQGAGSPLHF. The CDR3 DNA is TGTGCCAGCAGTCGACAGGGGGCAGGATCACCCCTCCACTTT.

This chain's CDR3 is CASSLGWTGDTGELFF. As DNA, the CDR3 is TGCGCCAGCAGCTTGGGTTGGACAGGGGACACCGGGGAGCTGTTTTTT. The chain carries TRBV5-1 and TRBJ2-2; 9 bases match TRBD1. The CDR3 runs 16 residues. The V gene's germline CDR1 is SGHRS and CDR2 YFSETQ. V was pared by 0 bases and J by 3 bases, with 3 bases of the junction left unmatched. The full variable domain, with the rest looked up from reference TRBV5-1 and TRBJ2-2, is KAGVTQTPRYLIKTRGQQVTLSCSPISGHRSVSWYQQTPGQGLQFLFEYFSETQRNKGNFPGRFSGRQFSNSRSEMNVSTLELGDSALYLCASSLGWTGDTGELFFGEGSRLTVL.

J is TRBJ2-3 and V is TRBV5-1; D may be TRBD2 (6 bases). This CDR3 has 14 amino acids. Trimming left V 4 bases short and J 4 bases short, with 13 bases between. Germline CDR1 reads SGHRS; CDR2 reads YFSETQ. CDR3 nucleotides: TGCGCCAGCAGCCCGACGACTAGTGCAGATACGCAGTATTTT. Its protein is CASSPTTSADTQYF. The full variable domain, its missing parts supplied by reference TRBV5-1 and TRBJ2-3, is KAGVTQTPRYLIKTRGQQVTLSCSPISGHRSVSWYQQTPGQGLQFLFEYFSETQRNKGNFPGRFSGRQFSNSRSEMNVSTLELGDSALYLCASSPTTSADTQYFGPGTRLTVL.

The V and J genes are TRBV6-1 and TRBJ1-1; 9 positions agree with TRBD1. Looked up from germline, CDR1 is MNHNS and CDR2 is SASEGT. The CDR3 consists of 16 residues. V was clipped by 3 bases and J by 7 bases; unmatched bases: 12. CDR3: CASSDEYRGLVGEAFF. The CDR3 coding sequence is TGTGCCAGCAGTGATGAGTACAGGGGGCTAGTGGGTGAAGCTTTCTTT.

This clone came up a few times. V is TRBV5-1 and J is TRBJ2-7; tentatively, D is TRBD2 (6 bases). Trimming stripped 4 bases from V and 2 bases from J, with 13 bases between. This CDR3 is 14 amino acids long. Germline assignment: CDR1 SGHRS and CDR2 YFSETQ. The CDR3 region is CASSRTGLPYEQYF. The CDR3 coding sequence is TGCGCCAGCAGCCGAACGGGACTCCCCTACGAGCAGTACTTC.

This clone was detected only once. The V and J genes are TRBV5-1 and TRBJ1-3; a possible D gene is TRBD1 (6 bases). CDR3 size: 15 residues. Trimming left V 4 bases short and J 4 bases short, with 15 bases between. Germline V gene data show CDR1 as SGHRS and CDR2 as YFSETQ. DNA for the CDR3: TGCGCCAGCAGCCGAACAGGGCTGACCGGAAACACCATATATTTT. This gives the protein CASSRTGLTGNTIYF.

The chain uses TRBV18 and TRBJ2-7; TRBD2 matches at 7 bases. CDR1 is KGHSH, CDR2 LQKENI, per germline. The CDR3 consists of 14 residues. After removal of 6 bases from V and 4 bases from J, the junction contained 9 bases not matched to a gene. DNA for the CDR3: TGTGCCAGCTCGCCCCTCCCGGGAGGATACGAGCAGTACTTC. Translation gives CASSPLPGGYEQYF. Together with reference TRBV18 and TRBJ2-7, the CDR3 gives the full variable domain: NAGVMQNPRHLVRRRGQEARLRCSPMKGHSHVYWYRQLPEEGLKFMVYLQKENIIDESGMPKERFSAEFPKEGPSILRIQQVVRGDSAAYFCASSPLPGGYEQYFGPGTRLTVT.